These 32 T cell receptor beta chains were sequenced from one sample in a study of CD8 T cells in ankylosing spondylitis. Study outcomes and limitations: Ankylosing spondylitis blood seemed to carry a telltale TCR beta motif made of about 8 highly homologous variants.

Via MiXCR, TCRdb re-called the 5' RACE reads, giving one row per CDR3 protein. The sample records around 440,000 distinct CDR3 sequences, 17% being singletons. For these receptors, no antigen is known. What was sequenced was blood, either unsorted or a sorted T cell fraction (not recorded which). These receptors came from a male donor with ankylosing spondylitis.

The chain carries TRBV30 and TRBJ1-2, with 8 bases lining up with TRBD1. This CDR3 region has 11 residues. J gave up 5 bases and V 6 bases, and 2 bases lay outside the gene matches. Germline V CDR1 and CDR2: GTSNPN, SVGIG (reference sequence). The CDR3 sequence is CACHRGYGYTF. As DNA, the CDR3 is TGTGCCTGTCACAGGGGGTATGGCTACACCTTC. The full variable domain, in which reference TRBV30 and TRBJ1-2 provide the parts outside the CDR3, is SQTIHQWPATLVQPVGSPLSLECTVEGTSNPNLYWYRQAAGRGLQLLFYSVGIGQISSEVPQNLSASRPQDRQFILSSKKLLLSDSGFYLCACHRGYGYTFGSGTRLTVV.

The V gene is TRBV20-1, the J gene TRBJ2-3, with D possibly called TRBD1 or TRBD2 (5 bases each). The CDR3 contains 14 residues. From germline, CDR1 is DFQATT and CDR2 SNEGSKA (reference sequence). Trimming pared 5 bases from V and 4 bases from J, leaving 16 bases between. This CDR3 is CSALVGPGADTQYF. The CDR3 bases are TGCAGTGCTCTCGTGGGACCAGGAGCAGATACGCAGTATTTT.

The table lists this clonotype with a few counts. The J gene is TRBJ2-1, the V gene TRBV20-1; TRBD2 matches at 9 bases. CDR3 length: 17 residues. The junction had 6 bases not matched to a gene; V was cut back by 0 bases and J by 0 bases. The germline V gene encodes CDR1 DFQATT and CDR2 SNEGSKA (reference sequence). The CDR3 DNA reads TGCAGTGCTAGAGATCCGAGTAGCGGGAGCTCCTACAATGAGCAGTTCTTC. It yields the protein CSARDPSSGSSYNEQFF.

This clonotype was recorded a few times. This chain links TRBV24-1 with TRBJ2-1; D ambiguous. V dropped 5 bases and J dropped 3 bases, with 13 bases sitting between them. This CDR3 contains 15 residues. Germline lookup yields CDR1 KGHDR and CDR2 SFDVKD. The CDR3 sequence: CATSVGNILYNEQFF. CDR3 sequence (DNA): TGTGCCACCAGTGTTGGGAATATCCTCTACAATGAGCAGTTCTTC.

This clonotype was recorded a few times. The genes are TRBV4-2 and TRBJ1-3, with unresolved D. The germline V gene has CDR1 LGHNA and CDR2 YNFKEQ. The CDR3 has 15 amino acids. Deletions cut 1 base from V and 0 bases from J, with 7 bases between. DNA of the CDR3: TGTGCCAGCAGCCAAGGCAGAGACTCTGGAAACACCATATATTTT. It is translated as CASSQGRDSGNTIYF.

This clonotype was observed at least ten times. The chain recombines TRBV20-1 with TRBJ1-5; maybe TRBD1 (5 bases). Germline V gives CDR1 DFQATT, CDR2 SNEGSKA (reference sequence). The V end was cut by 6 bases, the J end by 0 bases, with 15 bases between. There are 15 residues in the CDR3. CDR3 DNA: TGCAGTGCATTAGGACACCCAAATAGCAATCAGCCCCAGCATTTT. Encoded protein: CSALGHPNSNQPQHF.

This clonotype was found a few times. The V call is TRBV12-3 or TRBV12-4, the J call TRBJ2-3; D is perhaps TRBD2 (6 bases). Trimming shortened V by 3 bases and J by 3 bases, and 19 bases separated the two germline ends. CDR3 length: 17 amino acids. Here the CDR3 DNA reads TGTGCCAGCAGTTTTTATCCAAAGTGGGGAGGAACAGATACGCAGTATTTT. Protein product: CASSFYPKWGGTDTQYF.

This clonotype was counted between two and nine times. The chain employs TRBV3-1 and TRBJ2-7; D possibly corresponds to TRBD2 (6 bases). This CDR3 is built from 12 residues. V gave up 1 base and J gave up 9 bases, with 10 bases separating them. Germline CDR1 and CDR2: LGHDT and YNNKEL (reference sequence). CDR3 DNA: TGTGCCAGCAGCCAAGCGACGCGGGGGCAGTACTTC. It specifies CASSQATRGQYF.

Ten or more counts support this clonotype. Here the CDR3 reads CASSSGTSASSYNEQFF. DNA of the CDR3: TGTGCCAGCAGTTCAGGGACTAGCGCAAGCTCCTACAATGAGCAGTTCTTC. This sequence joins TRBV12-3 or TRBV12-4 and TRBJ2-1, with TRBD2 identical over 10 bases. CDR3 length: 17 amino acids. V lost 4 bases to trimming and J lost 0 bases; unmatched junction nucleotides: 6.

At least ten counts were recorded for this clonotype. The chain employs TRBV20-1 and TRBJ1-2, with D hard to call. The CDR3 has 14 residues. V lost 5 bases, J lost 4 bases, and 17 bases lay in between. CDR1 and CDR2 from the germline V gene are DFQATT and SNEGSKA (reference sequence). For the CDR3, the DNA is TGCAGTGCTCCCAGTATAGACGGCTCCTATGGCTACACCTTC. It is translated as CSAPSIDGSYGYTF.

There are a few counts of this clonotype. The chain has TRBV24-1 and TRBJ2-2; TRBD2 might be the D (5 bases). Germline values: CDR1 KGHDR, CDR2 SFDVKD. The CDR3 contains 12 residues. Trimming pared 10 bases from V and 4 bases from J, leaving 9 bases between. The CDR3 nucleotides are TGTGCCACTTCTAGCCTCACCGGGGAGCTGTTTTTT. Protein product: CATSSLTGELFF.

This clonotype has a count of ten or more. This chain joins TRBV5-1 and TRBJ2-1; a weak D match, TRBD2 (6 bases). V was clipped by 1 base and J by 7 bases, with 12 bases between them. The CDR3 contains 14 residues. Germline values: CDR1 SGHRS, CDR2 YFSETQ. CDR3 nucleotides: TGCGCCAGCAGCTTGACTAGCTCTTGGAATGAGCAGTTCTTC. Encoded protein: CASSLTSSWNEQFF. Full variable domain (missing parts from reference TRBV5-1 and TRBJ2-1): KAGVTQTPRYLIKTRGQQVTLSCSPISGHRSVSWYQQTPGQGLQFLFEYFSETQRNKGNFPGRFSGRQFSNSRSEMNVSTLELGDSALYLCASSLTSSWNEQFFGPGTRLTVL.

The chain recombines TRBV20-1 with TRBJ1-4; 11 bases agree with TRBD1. CDR3 length: 15 residues. Germline-derived CDR1 and CDR2 are DFQATT and SNEGSKA (reference sequence). Trimming cost V 0 bases and J 8 bases; bases outside gene matches: 5. The CDR3, as DNA: TGCAGTGCTAGAGAAGGACAGGGGGCGAGGGAAAAACTGTTTTTT. Its protein is CSAREGQGAREKLFF.

V and J are TRBV18 and TRBJ2-3; 9 nucleotides line up with TRBD2. V lost 2 bases and J lost 5; bases outside the gene matches: 5. This CDR3 is built from 15 residues. Germline values: CDR1 KGHSH, CDR2 LQKENI. CDR3 loop: CASSPSGGKRDTQYF. The CDR3 nucleotides read TGTGCCAGCTCACCAAGCGGGGGGAAGAGAGATACGCAGTATTTT.

In this sample, this clonotype turned up a few times. The chain couples TRBV12-3 or TRBV12-4 to TRBJ1-1, with 9 positions matching TRBD1. With 4 bases clipped from V and 6 bases from J, the junction kept 6 bases outside the gene matches. CDR3 length equals 14 residues. The CDR3 bases are TGTGCCAGCAGTTCGGGACAGGGCAATCCTGAAGCTTTCTTT. The encoded protein is CASSSGQGNPEAFF.

The table lists this clonotype with a few counts. The rearrangement uses TRBV20-1 and TRBJ2-7, with unresolved D. CDR3 size: 15 residues. Deletions cut 0 bases from V and 3 bases from J, with 15 bases between. Germline CDR1 and CDR2: DFQATT and SNEGSKA (reference sequence). In nucleotides, the CDR3 is TGCAGTGCTAGAGATGAGGACGGAGTAAACTACGAGCAGTACTTC. Its translation is CSARDEDGVNYEQYF.

The gene calls are TRBV9 and TRBJ1-2; 7 positions match TRBD1. Germline assignment: CDR1 SGDLS and CDR2 YYNGEE. V shed 3 bases, J shed 2 bases, and the junction held 7 bases outside the gene matches. The CDR3 runs to 15 residues. CDR3 residues: CASSEGGQANYGYTF. The CDR3 region has the DNA TGTGCCAGCAGCGAGGGCGGACAGGCAAACTATGGCTACACCTTC.

This clonotype has ten or more counts. An end of the junction differs from the germline gene, which may be a read error. The rearrangement links TRBV5-1 to TRBJ1-4; D is uncertain. Germline CDR1 and CDR2: SGHRS and YFSETQ. The length of the CDR3 is 14 residues. The CDR3 DNA follows: TGTGCCAGCAGCTTAGCTGGGTCTAATGAAAAACTGTTTTTT. This encodes CASSLAGSNEKLFF.

The DNA of the CDR3 is TGTGCCAGCAGTGAACGCGGGGACAGTTCTTATTCACCCCTCCACTTT. Protein sequence: CASSERGDSSYSPLHF. The chain employs TRBV2 and TRBJ1-6; 7 bases are shared with TRBD1. The CDR3 totals 16 residues. CDR1 is SNHLY and CDR2 is FYNNEI in the germline V gene. V dropped 2 bases and J dropped 8; count of bases not matched to a gene: 9. Variable domain in full (rest from reference TRBV2 and TRBJ1-6): EPEVTQTPSHQVTQMGQEVILRCVPISNHLYFYWYRQILGQKVEFLVSFYNNEISEKSEIFDDQFSVERPDGSNFTLKIRSTKLEDSAMYFCASSERGDSSYSPLHFGNGTRLTVT.

This clonotype was seen a few times. The rearrangement uses TRBV19 and TRBJ2-5; 7 nucleotides line up with TRBD1. This CDR3 spans 14 amino acids. With 6 bases clipped from V and 4 bases from J, the junction kept 8 bases outside the gene matches. Germline loops: CDR1 LNHDA, CDR2 SQIVND (reference sequence). CDR3 in DNA: TGTGCCAGTAGCACGACAGGGTTCTCAGAGACCCAGTACTTC. This encodes CASSTTGFSETQYF.

The chain carries TRBV11-2 and TRBJ2-2, with 12 nucleotides matching TRBD1. There are 15 residues in the CDR3. CDR1 and CDR2 (germline): SGHAT, FQNNGV. The ends lost 5 bases at V and 6 bases at J; junction bases unmatched: 4. The CDR3 loop reads CASSTGQGAPGELFF. The CDR3 DNA reads TGTGCCAGCAGCACGGGACAGGGGGCTCCCGGGGAGCTGTTTTTT. Full variable domain (missing parts from reference TRBV11-2 and TRBJ2-2): EAGVAQSPRYKIIEKRQSVAFWCNPISGHATLYWYQQILGQGPKLLIQFQNNGVVDDSQLPKDRFSAERLKGVDSTLKIQPAKLEDSAVYLCASSTGQGAPGELFFGEGSRLTVL.

This clonotype was seen more than once but under ten times. The chain is built from TRBV10-3 and TRBJ1-5; no clear D gene. This CDR3 contains 15 residues. The ends were cut back, 3 bases at V and 3 bases at J, with 12 bases in the middle. Germline CDR1 is ENHRY and CDR2 is SYGVKD. CDR3 nucleotides: TGTGCCATCAGTGAAGGCGGATACCTCAATCAGCCCCAGCATTTT. Translating it yields CAISEGGYLNQPQHF.

V usage is TRBV20-1 and J usage is TRBJ2-1; D call uncertain. Germline CDR1 reads DFQATT; CDR2 reads SNEGSKA (reference sequence). The length of the CDR3 is 12 residues. Trimming shortened V by 3 bases and J by 7 bases, and 10 bases separated the two germline ends. The CDR3, as DNA: TGCAGTGCTAGTGGGTGGTTGAATGAGCAGTTCTTC. This sequence encodes CSASGWLNEQFF.

A remark on this clonotype: One junction end does not reproduce the germline sequence, and a read error may be involved. This chain joins TRBV19 and TRBJ2-1; TRBD2 matches 7 bases. This CDR3 has 13 amino acids. CDR1 and CDR2 from the germline V gene are LNHDA and SQIVND (reference sequence). In DNA form, the CDR3 reads TGTGCCACCCGCGGGAGAGCCTACAATGAGCAGTCCTTC. Amino acids: CATRGRAYNEQSF.

This clonotype was detected a few times. The gene calls are TRBV5-1 and TRBJ1-1, with D unresolved. The length of the CDR3 is 14 residues. Trimming left V 0 bases short and J 1 base short, with 7 bases between. In germline, CDR1 is SGHRS, CDR2 YFSETQ. The CDR3 DNA reads as TGCGCCAGCAGCTTGGGGGTACGGAACACTGAAGCTTTCTTT. Its protein product is CASSLGVRNTEAFF.

This chain's CDR3 is CASSSGEGTIHEQFF. In DNA form, the CDR3 reads TGTGCCAGTAGTTCAGGGGAAGGAACCATCCATGAGCAGTTCTTC. The rearrangement joins TRBV19 to TRBJ2-1, with a weak D call TRBD1 (6 bases). CDR3 length: 15 amino acids. V lost 5 bases and J 8 bases, leaving 19 bases between the germline ends. Germline V CDR1 and CDR2: LNHDA, SQIVND (reference sequence).

This clonotype was observed a handful of times. This chain links TRBV20-1 with TRBJ2-1; 12 bases match TRBD2. Trimming cost V 0 bases and J 7 bases; bases outside gene matches: 4. The CDR3 runs 15 residues. Per the germline V gene, CDR1 is DFQATT and CDR2 is SNEGSKA (reference sequence). CDR3 sequence (DNA): TGCAGTGCTAGAGATCGACTAGCGGGAGCTAATGAGCAGTTCTTC. Translated: CSARDRLAGANEQFF.

This clonotype was recorded many times. The rearrangement joins TRBV7-2 to TRBJ2-1, with D perhaps TRBD2 (6 bases). The germline CDR1 and CDR2 sequences are SGHTA and FQGNSA. The CDR3 is 14 residues long. The V gene lost 4 bases and the J gene lost 7 bases, with 14 bases spanning the gap. The DNA of the CDR3 is TGTGCCAGCAGCTATGGGGGACTTCGGAATGAGCAGTTCTTC. Amino acid sequence: CASSYGGLRNEQFF.

V and J are TRBV28 and TRBJ2-1; TRBD2 matches 7 bases. The V segment lost 4 bases and the J segment 6 bases; nucleotides outside the gene matches: 9. The CDR3 has 15 residues. Germline CDR1 reads MDHEN; CDR2 reads SYDVKM. CDR3 sequence (DNA): TGTGCCAGCAGTTCGAGCGGGAAACCGGTCAATGAGCAGTTCTTC. As protein: CASSSSGKPVNEQFF.

This chain joins TRBV19 and TRBJ2-2; the match to TRBD1 covers 11 bases. The CDR3 covers 16 residues. CDR1 and CDR2 (germline): LNHDA, SQIVND (reference sequence). The V segment lost 2 bases and the J segment 6 bases; nucleotides outside the gene matches: 5. The CDR3 region has the DNA TGTGCCAGTAGTATAAGGACAGGGGGCCATGCCGGGGAGCTGTTTTTT. This translates into CASSIRTGGHAGELFF. The variable domain in full, completed from reference TRBV19 and TRBJ2-2, reads DGGITQSPKYLFRKEGQNVTLSCEQNLNHDAMYWYRQDPGQGLRLIYYSQIVNDFQKGDIAEGYSVSREKKESFPLTVTSAQKNPTAFYLCASSIRTGGHAGELFFGEGSRLTVL.

This clonotype was seen once. The chain links TRBV6-1 to TRBJ1-1; 10 bases match TRBD1. CDR3 length: 16 amino acids. J lost 1 base, V lost 5 bases, and 7 bases had no gene match. CDR1 and CDR2 from the germline V gene are MNHNS and SASEGT. This chain's CDR3 is CASSQPRTGGNTEAFF. The CDR3 DNA follows: TGTGCCAGCAGTCAGCCACGGACAGGGGGGAACACTGAAGCTTTCTTT.

DNA of the CDR3: TGTGCCAGCAAAATCCCAGGGAGGACTGAAGCTTTCTTT. It codes for CASKIPGRTEAFF. This chain connects TRBV27 to TRBJ1-1; tentatively, D is TRBD1 (5 bases). Germline V gene sequence: CDR1 MNHEY, CDR2 SMNVEV (reference sequence). CDR3 length: 13 residues. The V end lost 7 bases, the J end lost 5 bases, and 14 bases lay between the germline ends.